The 18 T cell receptor beta chains below all came from one sample that was sequenced in a study of control samples from healthy donors and cancer patients. Assay: immunoSEQ multiplex PCR; the TCRdb copy retains only in-frame clones and omits some. The profile shows 120,000 or so clones, 93% of them singletons. The sequenced sample was PBMCs. These receptors originate from a man in his fifties or sixties with head and neck cancer.

The chain combines TRBV9 with TRBJ1-1; tentative D call: TRBD1 (5 bases). Germline-derived CDR1 and CDR2 are SGDLS and YYNGEE. Trimming took off 3 bases at V and 6 bases at J, with 12 bases between the two ends. The length of the CDR3 is 13 residues. CDR3 DNA sequence: TGTGCCAGCAGCGCCTGGGACGGGTCTGAAGCTTTCTTT. This encodes CASSAWDGSEAFF.

The chain uses TRBV6-2 or TRBV6-3 and TRBJ1-1; no clear D gene. The CDR3 is made up of 13 amino acids. Per the germline V gene, CDR1 is MNHEY and CDR2 is SVGEGT. Between the trimmed V and J ends, which lost 6 bases and 3 bases, there was a span of 11 bases. CDR3 residues: CASSDPVYTEAFF. DNA of the CDR3: TGTGCCAGCAGCGACCCAGTGTACACTGAAGCTTTCTTT.

The J gene is TRBJ1-2, the V gene TRBV4-3; 8 positions agree with TRBD1. Germline loops: CDR1 LGHNA, CDR2 YSLEER. Unmatched junction bases numbered 5, after V lost 6 bases and J lost 8 bases. The CDR3 has 12 residues. The CDR3 DNA reads as TGCGCCAGCAGAGGACAGGGAAGCGGCTACACCTTC. Its protein is CASRGQGSGYTF.

This clone has a single count. The chain couples TRBV4-3 to TRBJ2-3, with D uncertain. V was trimmed by 0 bases and J by 0 bases, leaving 13 bases between them. CDR3 length: 17 residues. The germline V gene encodes CDR1 LGHNA and CDR2 YSLEER. The CDR3 spells CASSQDPQRFSTDTQYF. The CDR3 region has the DNA TGCGCCAGCAGCCAAGATCCCCAGAGATTTAGCACAGATACGCAGTATTTT.

V usage is TRBV27 and J usage is TRBJ2-5; 8 bases agree with TRBD1. This CDR3 is 14 amino acids long. Germline V lookup: CDR1 MNHEY, CDR2 SMNVEV (reference sequence). Germline trimming cut 4 bases from V and 5 bases from J; bases unmatched to any gene: 6. The CDR3 DNA sequence: TGTGCCAGCAGTTACCAGGGGGCCGGGGAGACCCAGTACTTC. Residues: CASSYQGAGETQYF.

The V and J genes are TRBV6-2 or TRBV6-3 and TRBJ2-7; TRBD1 agrees at 8 bases. CDR3 length equals 15 residues. J lost 9 bases, V lost 4 bases, and 14 bases had no gene match. Germline V gives CDR1 MNHEY, CDR2 SVGEGT. The CDR3 protein is CASSSWTGRRGLQYF. The CDR3, as DNA: TGTGCCAGCAGTTCATGGACAGGGAGAAGGGGTTTGCAGTACTTC.

J is TRBJ2-7 and V is TRBV6-2 or TRBV6-3, with D hard to call. The CDR3 sequence is 11 residues long. The ends were cut back, 5 bases at V and 3 bases at J, with 5 bases in the middle. Per germline, CDR1 MNHEY and CDR2 SVGEGT. CDR3 bases: TGTGCCAGCAGTACCCTCTACGAGCAGTACTTC. Translated, it gives CASSTLYEQYF.

The chain combines TRBV11-3 with TRBJ2-7; TRBD1 matches 7 bases. The CDR3 extends over 19 amino acids. Germline V CDR1 and CDR2: SGHNT, YENEEA. V lost 4 bases and J lost 2; bases outside the gene matches: 20. The CDR3 reads CASSSRKDRRLPNTYEQYF. The CDR3 DNA reads as TGTGCCAGCAGCTCCAGAAAGGACAGGCGCTTGCCGAACACCTACGAGCAGTACTTC. Full variable domain (remainder filled in from reference TRBV11-3 and TRBJ2-7): EAGVVQSPRYKIIEKKQPVAFWCNPISGHNTLYWYLQNLGQGPELLIRYENEEAVDDSQLPKDRFSAERLKGVDSTLKIQPAELGDSAVYLCASSSRKDRRLPNTYEQYFGPGTRLTVT.

There are a few counts of this clone. The J gene is TRBJ1-3, the V gene TRBV9, with D uncertain. CDR1 is SGDLS, CDR2 YYNGEE, per germline. The CDR3 sequence is 15 residues long. The V and J ends lost 3 bases and 1 base respectively, with 11 bases between them. In nucleotides, the CDR3 is TGTGCCAGCAGCGGGGCAGGCGTTTCTGGAAACACCATATATTTT. Its protein product is CASSGAGVSGNTIYF.

The CDR3 nucleotides read TGTGCCAGCAGTTGGGGTGGCAGGGGCGTTTCACCCCTCCACTTT. This sequence encodes CASSWGGRGVSPLHF. This sequence joins TRBV28 and TRBJ1-6; D is perhaps TRBD1 (6 bases). The CDR3 spans 15 residues. V shed 4 bases and J shed 9 bases, with 16 bases lying between them. Per germline, CDR1 MDHEN and CDR2 SYDVKM. The entire variable domain, with the rest obtained from reference TRBV28 and TRBJ1-6, is as follows: DVKVTQSSRYLVKRTGEKVFLECVQDMDHENMFWYRQDPGLGLRLIYFSYDVKMKEKGDIPEGYSVSREKKERFSLILESASTNQTSMYLCASSWGGRGVSPLHFGNGTRLTVT.

The V call is TRBV12-3 or TRBV12-4, the J call TRBJ1-1, with D unclear. This CDR3 has 13 amino acids. Trimming cost V 2 bases and J 10 bases, with 14 bases left between them. CDR3 bases: TGTGCCAGCAGTTTAAATCTGGCCCATGGAGCTTTCTTT. Translation gives CASSLNLAHGAFF.

The chain is built from TRBV2 and TRBJ1-1, with D perhaps TRBD1 (5 bases). Germline CDR1 and CDR2: SNHLY and FYNNEI. The V end was cut by 8 bases, the J end by 4 bases, with 11 bases between. The CDR3 totals 12 residues. For the CDR3, the DNA is TGTGCCAGCGAAGAGGGGAGCACTGAAGCTTTCTTT. Encoded protein: CASEEGSTEAFF.

V is TRBV20-1 and J is TRBJ2-2; weak D call: TRBD2 (5 bases). The CDR3 sequence is 13 residues long. Trimming left V 3 bases short and J 1 base short, with 6 bases between. Germline loops: CDR1 DFQATT, CDR2 SNEGSKA (reference sequence). In nucleotides, the CDR3 is TGCAGTGCTAGTCGGGAGAACACCGGGGAGCTGTTTTTT. It translates to CSASRENTGELFF.

The table lists this clone with a count of one. The rearrangement links TRBV3-1 (or the pseudogene TRBV3-2) to TRBJ1-2; perhaps TRBD1 as D (5 bases). V was clipped by 10 bases and J by 7 bases, with 10 bases between them. CDR3 size: 10 residues. CDR1 is LGHDT and CDR2 is YNNKEL in the germline V gene (reference sequence). The CDR3 reads CATRDSGYTF. The DNA of the CDR3 is TGTGCCACGCGGGACTCTGGCTACACCTTC.

The rearrangement links TRBV28 to TRBJ1-4; weak D call: TRBD1 (5 bases). From germline, CDR1 is MDHEN and CDR2 SYDVKM. V gave up 3 bases and J gave up 14 bases, with 22 bases separating them. The CDR3 sequence is 15 residues long. The CDR3 here is CASSFNRAGSKSLFF. The CDR3 region has the DNA TGTGCCAGCAGTTTCAATCGGGCAGGGTCGAAAAGTCTGTTTTTT.

This chain joins TRBV25-1 and TRBJ1-6; TRBD1 matches at 7 bases. From germline, CDR1 is MGHDK and CDR2 SYGVNS. With 4 bases clipped from V and 8 bases from J, the junction kept 2 bases outside the gene matches. The CDR3 runs 13 residues. The CDR3 spells CASSGQGHSPLHF. The CDR3 coding sequence is TGTGCCAGCAGTGGACAGGGCCATTCACCCCTCCACTTT.

The rearrangement joins TRBV6-2 or TRBV6-3 to TRBJ1-5; D not certain. Trimming left V 0 bases short and J 4 bases short, with 10 bases between. Germline V gives CDR1 MNHEY, CDR2 SVGEGT. The CDR3 consists of 15 residues. CDR3 DNA sequence: TGTGCCAGCAGTTACTCAGGCAGGACTAATCAGCCCCAGCATTTT. It encodes CASSYSGRTNQPQHF.

The chain employs TRBV7-9 and TRBJ2-3; the match to TRBD2 covers 7 bases. Germline V gene sequence: CDR1 SEHNR, CDR2 FQNEAQ (reference sequence). This CDR3 region has 16 residues. The V segment lost 1 base and the J segment 6 bases; nucleotides outside the gene matches: 10. CDR3 protein: CASSLGALVGGDTQYF. The CDR3 DNA is TGTGCCAGCAGCTTAGGGGCACTTGTCGGGGGGGATACGCAGTATTTT.